Shown below are 7 T cell receptor beta chains from a single sample sequenced in a study of identical twins (dated by TCRdb to about 2016). Libraries were made using 5' RACE. This sample was sequenced with an Illumina HiSeq 2000. The public reads were reprocessed in TCRdb via fastp at Q25 and MiXCR, keeping in-frame beta chains. Entries are consolidated by CDR3 protein sequence, retaining the most common genes and DNA. This sample comprises 350,000 or so distinct CDR3 sequences, 10% to 15% of them detected only once. The top ten clones comprise 7.2% of the sample. The same data also contributed to another study, on yellow fever vaccine responses in identical twins.

Material for sequencing was CD8+ T cells sorted from blood. These receptors were obtained from a young woman in good health.

The sample holds many counts of this clonotype. V gene TRBV7-9 combines with J gene TRBJ1-5; no reliable D call. The CDR3 covers 12 residues. The V and J ends lost 1 base and 6 bases respectively, with 4 bases between them. CDR1 SEHNR and CDR2 FQNEAQ come from the germline V gene (reference sequence). The CDR3 DNA follows: TGTGCCAGCAGCTTAGGGGCTCAGCCCCAGCATTTT. Amino acid sequence: CASSLGAQPQHF.

Only a few counts were recorded for this clonotype. The V gene is TRBV7-9, the J gene TRBJ1-4; D is undetermined. Between the trimmed V and J ends, which lost 5 bases and 4 bases, there was a span of 5 bases. The length of the CDR3 is 12 residues. Germline CDR1 SEHNR, CDR2 FQNEAQ (reference sequence). The chain's CDR3 is CASSRYNEKLFF. The CDR3 coding sequence is TGTGCCAGCAGCCGATATAATGAAAAACTGTTTTTT.

J is TRBJ2-2 and V is TRBV7-8; 7 nucleotides match TRBD2. This CDR3 is built from 17 residues. CDR1 and CDR2 (germline): SGHVS, FQNEAQ. V lost 2 bases and J lost 5; bases outside the gene matches: 11. This CDR3 is CASSLPAGVGITGELFF. The CDR3 DNA reads as TGTGCCAGCAGCTTACCCGCGGGAGTCGGAATAACCGGGGAGCTGTTTTTT.

The chain has TRBV24-1 and TRBJ2-6; D uncertain. Trimming took 2 bases from V and 0 from J, leaving 10 bases between them. CDR3 length: 17 amino acids. Germline V gene sequence: CDR1 KGHDR, CDR2 SFDVKD. DNA for the CDR3: TGTGCCACCAGTGATTCTCTCCGCCTCTCTGGGGCCAACGTCCTGACTTTC. Protein product: CATSDSLRLSGANVLTF.

The chain uses TRBV2 and TRBJ2-7, with D possibly TRBD1 on 5 matching bases. V was trimmed by 1 base and J by 0 bases, leaving 10 bases between them. Germline CDR1 SNHLY, CDR2 FYNNEI. The CDR3 runs 15 residues. CDR3 sequence: CASSEGGDSSYEQYF. CDR3 coding DNA: TGTGCCAGCAGTGAAGGCGGAGACAGCTCCTACGAGCAGTACTTC.

The chain couples TRBV7-8 to TRBJ2-3; 10 bases align to TRBD2. The CDR3 is made up of 16 amino acids. Germline CDR1 reads SGHVS; CDR2 reads FQNEAQ. V lost 3 bases and J lost 6; bases outside the gene matches: 9. The CDR3 DNA is TGTGCCAGCAGCTTTGATAGCGGGGGGCCAGTGGATACGCAGTATTTT. It translates to CASSFDSGGPVDTQYF.

In its sample, this clonotype was seen many times. This chain uses TRBV24-1 with TRBJ2-1; no definite D call. The length of the CDR3 is 13 residues. Germline V lookup: CDR1 KGHDR, CDR2 SFDVKD. With 4 bases removed from V and 2 bases from J, the gap between germline ends came to 5 bases. The CDR3 DNA follows: TGTGCCACCAGTGAGGTGGCCTACAATGAGCAGTTCTTC. It is translated as CATSEVAYNEQFF.